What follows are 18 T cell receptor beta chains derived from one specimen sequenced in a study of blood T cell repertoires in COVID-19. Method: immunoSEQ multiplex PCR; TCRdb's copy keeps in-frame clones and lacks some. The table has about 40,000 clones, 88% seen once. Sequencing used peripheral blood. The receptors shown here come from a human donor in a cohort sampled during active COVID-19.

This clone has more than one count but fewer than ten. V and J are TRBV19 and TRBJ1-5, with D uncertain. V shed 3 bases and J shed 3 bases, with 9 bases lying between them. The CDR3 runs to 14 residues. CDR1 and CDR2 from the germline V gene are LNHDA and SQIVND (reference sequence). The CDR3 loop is CASSIDTNNQPQHF. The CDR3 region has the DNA TGTGCCAGTAGTATTGACACAAACAATCAGCCCCAGCATTTT.

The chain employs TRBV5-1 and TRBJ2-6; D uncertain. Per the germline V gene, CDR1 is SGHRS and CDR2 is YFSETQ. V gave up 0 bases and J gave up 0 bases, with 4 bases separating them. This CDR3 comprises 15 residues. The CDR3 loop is CASSLASSGANVLTF. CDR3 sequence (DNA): TGCGCCAGCAGCTTGGCCAGCTCTGGGGCCAACGTCCTGACTTTC.

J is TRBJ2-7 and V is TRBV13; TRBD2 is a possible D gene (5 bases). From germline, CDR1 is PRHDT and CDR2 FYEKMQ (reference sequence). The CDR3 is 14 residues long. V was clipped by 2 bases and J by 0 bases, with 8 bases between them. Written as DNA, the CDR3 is TGTGCCAGCAGCTTAAAGCGGTTCTCCTACGAGCAGTACTTC. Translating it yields CASSLKRFSYEQYF.

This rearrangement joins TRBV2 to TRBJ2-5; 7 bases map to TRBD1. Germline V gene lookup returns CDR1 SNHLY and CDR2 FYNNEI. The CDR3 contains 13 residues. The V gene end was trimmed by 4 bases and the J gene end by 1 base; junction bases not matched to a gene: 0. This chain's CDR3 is CASSGDSQETQYF. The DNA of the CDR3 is TGTGCCAGCAGTGGGGACAGCCAAGAGACCCAGTACTTC.

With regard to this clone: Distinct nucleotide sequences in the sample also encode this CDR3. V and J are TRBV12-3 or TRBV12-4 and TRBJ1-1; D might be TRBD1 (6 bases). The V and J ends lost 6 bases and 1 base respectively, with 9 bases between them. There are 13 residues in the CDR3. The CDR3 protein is CASSLTGNTEAFF. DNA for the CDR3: TGTGCCAGCAGCCTGACAGGGAACACTGAAGCTTTCTTT.

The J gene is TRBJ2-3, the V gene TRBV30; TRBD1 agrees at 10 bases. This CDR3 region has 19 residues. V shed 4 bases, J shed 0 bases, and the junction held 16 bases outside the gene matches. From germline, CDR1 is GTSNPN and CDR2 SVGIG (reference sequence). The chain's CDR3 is CAWKFAGTGALLSTDTQYF. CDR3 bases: TGTGCCTGGAAATTCGCCGGGACAGGGGCCCTACTTAGCACAGATACGCAGTATTTT.

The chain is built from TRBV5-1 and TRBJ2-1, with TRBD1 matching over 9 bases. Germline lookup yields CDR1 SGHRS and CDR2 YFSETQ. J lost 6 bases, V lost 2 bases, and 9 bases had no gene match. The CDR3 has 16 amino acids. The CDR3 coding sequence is TGCGCCAGCAGCTTAAACAGGGGGCTGGCGGGCAATGAGCAGTTCTTC. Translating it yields CASSLNRGLAGNEQFF. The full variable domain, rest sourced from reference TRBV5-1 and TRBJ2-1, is KAGVTQTPRYLIKTRGQQVTLSCSPISGHRSVSWYQQTPGQGLQFLFEYFSETQRNKGNFPGRFSGRQFSNSRSEMNVSTLELGDSALYLCASSLNRGLAGNEQFFGPGTRLTVL.

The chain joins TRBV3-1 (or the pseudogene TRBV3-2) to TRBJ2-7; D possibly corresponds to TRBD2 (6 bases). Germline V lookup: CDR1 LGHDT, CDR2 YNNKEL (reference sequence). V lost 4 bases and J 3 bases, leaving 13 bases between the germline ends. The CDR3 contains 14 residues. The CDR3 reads CASSLTSPLYEQYF. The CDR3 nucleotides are TGTGCCAGCAGCCTGACTAGTCCTCTCTACGAGCAGTACTTC.

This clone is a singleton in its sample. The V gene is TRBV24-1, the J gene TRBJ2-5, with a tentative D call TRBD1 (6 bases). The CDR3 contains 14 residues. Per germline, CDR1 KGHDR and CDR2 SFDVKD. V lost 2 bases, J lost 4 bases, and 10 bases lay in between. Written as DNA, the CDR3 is TGTGCCACCAGTGATTCCGGGACATCAGAGACCCAGTACTTC. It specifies CATSDSGTSETQYF.

The CDR3 nucleotides read TGTGCCAGCAGCGCGACAGGAGCCACGAACACCGGGGAGCTGTTTTTT. Encoded protein: CASSATGATNTGELFF. J is TRBJ2-2 and V is TRBV7-3; TRBD1 might be the D (6 bases). V shed 5 bases and J shed 0 bases, with 13 bases lying between them. Germline V CDR1 and CDR2: SGHTA, FQGTGA. CDR3 length: 16 amino acids.

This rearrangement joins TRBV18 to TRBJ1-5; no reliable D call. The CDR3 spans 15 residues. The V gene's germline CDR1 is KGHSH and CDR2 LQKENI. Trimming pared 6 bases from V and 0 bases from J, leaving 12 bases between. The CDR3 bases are TGTGCCAGCTCCGAATCAGGTTATAGCAATCAGCCCCAGCATTTT. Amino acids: CASSESGYSNQPQHF. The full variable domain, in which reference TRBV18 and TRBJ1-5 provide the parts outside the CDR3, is NAGVMQNPRHLVRRRGQEARLRCSPMKGHSHVYWYRQLPEEGLKFMVYLQKENIIDESGMPKERFSAEFPKEGPSILRIQQVVRGDSAAYFCASSESGYSNQPQHFGDGTRLSIL.

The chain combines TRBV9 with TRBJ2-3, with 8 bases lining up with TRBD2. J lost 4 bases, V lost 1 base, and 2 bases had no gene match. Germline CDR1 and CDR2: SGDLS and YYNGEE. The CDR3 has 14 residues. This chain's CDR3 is CASSVRAGADTQYF. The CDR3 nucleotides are TGTGCCAGCAGCGTAAGAGCGGGGGCAGATACGCAGTATTTT.

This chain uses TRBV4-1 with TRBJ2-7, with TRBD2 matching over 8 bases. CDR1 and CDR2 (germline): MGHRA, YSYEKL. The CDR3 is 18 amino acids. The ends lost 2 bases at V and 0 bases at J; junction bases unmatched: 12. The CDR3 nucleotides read TGCGCCAGCAGCCAAACTCCCCGACTAGCGCAGAGCTCCTACGAGCAGTACTTC. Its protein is CASSQTPRLAQSSYEQYF.

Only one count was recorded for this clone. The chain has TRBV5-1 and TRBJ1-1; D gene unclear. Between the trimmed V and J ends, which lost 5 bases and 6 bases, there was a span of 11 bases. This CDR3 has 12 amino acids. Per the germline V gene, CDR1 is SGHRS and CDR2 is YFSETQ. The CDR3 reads CASRSSLPEAFF. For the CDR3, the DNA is TGCGCCAGCAGGTCGAGTCTACCTGAAGCTTTCTTT.

This CDR3 is CACQAFNEKLFF. The CDR3 bases are TGTGCCTGTCAGGCGTTTAATGAAAAACTGTTTTTT. The V gene is TRBV30, the J gene TRBJ1-4; unclear D gene. The V end lost 6 bases, the J end lost 4 bases, and 9 bases lay between the germline ends. The CDR3 totals 12 residues. From germline, CDR1 is GTSNPN and CDR2 SVGIG (reference sequence).

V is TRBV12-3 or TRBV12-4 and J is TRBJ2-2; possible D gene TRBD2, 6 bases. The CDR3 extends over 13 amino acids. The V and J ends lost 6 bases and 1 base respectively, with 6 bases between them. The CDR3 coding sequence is TGTGCCAGCAGCGGGGGGAACACCGGGGAGCTGTTTTTT. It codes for CASSGGNTGELFF.

The CDR3 DNA follows: TGCGCCACCAAGATCTCGGGACTCTACGAGCAGTACTTC. This translates into CATKISGLYEQYF. The chain joins TRBV10-2 to TRBJ2-7; tentatively, D is TRBD2 (6 bases). Germline lookup yields CDR1 WSHSY and CDR2 SAAADI. The ends were cut back, 10 bases at V and 3 bases at J, with 16 bases in the middle. The CDR3 is 13 amino acids.

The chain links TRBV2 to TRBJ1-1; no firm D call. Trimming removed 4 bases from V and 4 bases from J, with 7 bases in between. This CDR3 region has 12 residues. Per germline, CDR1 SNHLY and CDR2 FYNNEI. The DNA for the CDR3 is TGTGCCAGCAGTGGAGGATTCACTGAAGCTTTCTTT. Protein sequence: CASSGGFTEAFF.